Given below is one T cell receptor (beta chain) in context. The PCR used 60 Vbeta and 13 Jbeta primers. Produced via immunoSEQ multiplex PCR; TCRdb's table is partial and in-frame only. The sample carries around 150,000 clones, roughly 80% recorded once. The entry originates in a study of cytomegalovirus exposure and HLA in healthy donors. The CDR3 has 15 residues. Germline trimming cut 0 bases from V and 6 bases from J; bases unmatched to any gene: 9. Germline V gene data show CDR1 as SGDLS and CDR2 as YYNGEE. Sample: PBMCs. The chain recombines TRBV9 with TRBJ2-7; 7 bases align to TRBD2. This receptor was obtained from a man younger than 45 in good health and CMV-seronegative. The CDR3 DNA sequence: TGTGCCAGCAGCGTAGGGGGAGGGCCTTTGGGCGAGCAGTACTTC. Protein sequence: CASSVGGGPLGEQYF.